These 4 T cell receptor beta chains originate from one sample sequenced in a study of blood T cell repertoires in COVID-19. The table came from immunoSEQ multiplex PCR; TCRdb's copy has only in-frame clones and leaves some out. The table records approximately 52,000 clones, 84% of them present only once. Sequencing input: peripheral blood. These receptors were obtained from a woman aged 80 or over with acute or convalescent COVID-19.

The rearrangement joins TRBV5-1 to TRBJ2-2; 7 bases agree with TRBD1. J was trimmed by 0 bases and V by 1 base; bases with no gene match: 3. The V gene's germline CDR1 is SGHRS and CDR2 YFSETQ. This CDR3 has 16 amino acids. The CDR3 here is CASSLMDRTNTGELFF. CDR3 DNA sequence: TGCGCCAGCAGCTTGATGGACAGGACGAACACCGGGGAGCTGTTTTTT.

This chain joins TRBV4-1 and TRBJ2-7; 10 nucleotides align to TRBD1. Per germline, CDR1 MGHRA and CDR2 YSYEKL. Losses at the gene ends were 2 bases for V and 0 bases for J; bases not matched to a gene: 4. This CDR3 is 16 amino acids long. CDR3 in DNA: TGCGCCAGCAGCCAACCCAGGACAGGGGGCTCCTACGAGCAGTACTTC. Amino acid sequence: CASSQPRTGGSYEQYF.

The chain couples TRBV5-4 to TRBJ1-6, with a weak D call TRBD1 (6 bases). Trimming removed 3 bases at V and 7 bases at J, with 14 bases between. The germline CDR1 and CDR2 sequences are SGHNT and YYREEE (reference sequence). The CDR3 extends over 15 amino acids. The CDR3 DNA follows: TGTGCCAGCAGCTCGCACAGGGAGCAGAATTCACCCCTCCACTTT. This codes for CASSSHREQNSPLHF.

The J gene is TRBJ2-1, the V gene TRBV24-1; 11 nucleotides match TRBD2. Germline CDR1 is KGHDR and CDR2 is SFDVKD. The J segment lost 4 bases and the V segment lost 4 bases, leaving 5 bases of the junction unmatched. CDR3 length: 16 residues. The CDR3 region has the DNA TGTGCCACCAGTGAACAGACTAGCGGGGCTTACAATGAGCAGTTCTTC. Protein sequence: CATSEQTSGAYNEQFF.